This record looks at one TCR beta chain sequence and its context. What it binds is unknown. The data derive from a study of shared clonotypes between healthy human individuals. Only in-frame clones appear in the TCRdb table, and some are missing; sequencing was by immunoSEQ multiplex PCR. The sample lists approximately 2,300,000 clones; around 90% were seen once. The germline gives CDR1 SGHNT, CDR2 YYREEE (reference sequence). The CDR3 extends over 16 amino acids. The V segment lost 4 bases and the J segment 0 bases; nucleotides outside the gene matches: 7. Notes on the study in general: In this cohort, only blood was sampled, and tissue repertoires likely differ.

Sequenced material: naive CD4+ T cells from PBMCs. As for subset: CD45RA+ positively selected. The sequence derives from a man aged 18 to 29 in good health. Some clones in this sample may be carry-over from other donors' samples. This chain links TRBV5-4 with TRBJ1-2; TRBD1 matches 9 bases. The CDR3 DNA follows: TGTGCCAGCAGCCTGGACAGGGGCCGAGCTAACTATGGCTACACCTTC. This translates into CASSLDRGRANYGYTF.